This T cell receptor beta chain was sequenced during a study of immune evolution from preneoplasia to lung adenocarcinoma (dated by TCRdb to the early 2020s). About the full investigation: No AAH lesions showed HLA loss of heterozygosity, compared with about 7.2% of AIS, over 12% of MIA and around a third of ADC lesions. The immune data were integrated with whole exome sequencing and methylation data from the same cohort of nodules. Immune contexture across lung adenocarcinoma precursors and invasive adenocarcinoma was profiled using immune gene expression, TCR sequencing and multiplex immunofluorescence. TCR sequencing data were obtained from under 55 patients. It was reported in the study that about 100 samples were used for TCR sequencing. The sample size depended on which specimens were available, not on a prior power calculation. Resected precursor lesions (AAH, AIS, MIA) and invasive adenocarcinomas were compared against paired morphologically normal lung tissue. The overall cohort was made up of around 51 patients with pulmonary nodules who had surgical resection. POLYSOLVER was used to infer Class I HLA alleles from exome data, and LOHHLA was used to detect allele-specific HLA loss.

This clone was counted between two and nine times. It has no known antigen specificity. No much larger clone is present one base from it, and per-base qualities are unavailable. The CDR3 has 16 amino acids, counting the end cysteine and phenylalanine. Only CDR3 DNA remains: 48 bases, in frame from the first base. Between the V and J ends, shortened by 0 bases and 4 bases respectively, the junction contains 16 bases. According to the germline V gene, CDR1 reads SGHDT and CDR2 reads YYEEEE. What the authors observed across the whole study: Compared with EGFR-mutant or double wild-type lesions, KRAS-mutant nodules had the highest T cell clonality. The findings rested on association rather than direct causation, and larger cohorts with long-term follow-up and longitudinal biopsies were considered necessary. All patients were from Japan and China, so applicability to Western populations was uncertain. Clonality was highest in normal lung, while later-stage lesions appeared to have lower clonality but higher T cell density and diversity. Top T cell clone frequencies were highest in normal lung and appeared to decrease progressively from AAH through AIS, MIA and invasive adenocarcinoma.

The immunoSEQ hsTCRbeta Kit was used to sequence TCR beta CDR3 regions from DNA. The paper's processing steps were these. The ImmunoSEQ Analyzer was used to analyse the TCR sequencing data. T cell clonality was calculated on productive rearrangements as 1 minus Pielou's evenness. To measure T cell diversity, the inverse Simpson index was applied to productive templates. T cell density was defined as TCR beta template counts normalized to usable DNA, with usable DNA estimated by amplification and sequencing of housekeeping genes. TCR metrics were compared across histologic stages using two-sided Kruskal-Wallis tests. What TCRdb holds here is the immuneACCESS table cut down to in-frame rearrangements. Part of the clones is not present; checked against another copy, under half of the missing clones reflect an unresolved V gene, and the others are unexplained. That table gives V, J and clone size, and the DNA gave D and trimming. Counted in this sample were around 3,700 clones; roughly 87% of them appeared once. In total, the top ten clones hold 6.5% to 8.5% of the sample.

Patients underwent resection in Japan or China between the mid-2010s and the late 2010s. Two lung cancer pathologists independently confirmed the histologic diagnosis of each case on H&E slides. For nucleic acid extraction, premalignant or tumor cells were enriched by macro-dissection following pathologic assessment. DNA was isolated from FFPE tissue using the AllPrep DNA/RNA FFPE Kit. The sequence links TRBV5-6 to TRBJ1-1; TRBD1 is possibly the D segment (6 matching bases). Sequencing used FFPE invasive lung adenocarcinoma tissue. The sample's cell subset or site label, in plain terms: frankly invasive lung adenocarcinoma (ADC). The source of this sequence is a person aged 65 to 85 with invasive lung adenocarcinoma. The bases read TGTGCCAGCAGCTTGGGACCGGGGGCGCAGGGCACTGAAGCTTTCTTT. The resulting protein is CASSLGPGAQGTEAFF.